The next 13 T cell receptor beta chains were all read from a single sample in a study of T cell responses to AZD1222 COVID-19 vaccine. Profiled with immunoSEQ multiplex PCR; TCRdb holds only in-frame clones, not every one. The data show 45,000 to 60,000 clones, about 74% seen once. Sequences were derived from peripheral blood, sampled on day 0 of AZD1222 vaccination. The receptors stem from an adult in good health.

J is TRBJ1-4 and V is TRBV21-1; the table's D gene call, TRBD1, was not cross checked with the DNA. TRBV21-1 has pseudogene status. The length of the CDR3 is 15 residues. Written as DNA, the CDR3 is TGTGCCAGCAGAAACAGGGGGCGGGCTAATGAAAAACTGTTTTTT. Translating it yields CASRNRGRANEKLFF.

This chain connects TRBV6-5 to TRBJ2-5; 9 nucleotides align to TRBD2. CDR1 and CDR2 from the germline V gene are MNHEY and SVGAGI. The CDR3 is made up of 15 amino acids. The ends lost 2 bases at V and 6 bases at J; junction bases unmatched: 7. The CDR3 spells CASSYGGGAAKTQYF. As DNA, the CDR3 is TGTGCCAGCAGTTACGGCGGGGGGGCCGCGAAGACCCAGTACTTC.

The chain has TRBV19 and TRBJ2-3, with a tentative D call TRBD2 (5 bases). The CDR3 is made up of 16 amino acids. V gave up 4 bases and J gave up 3 bases, with 17 bases separating them. The germline CDR1 and CDR2 sequences are LNHDA and SQIVND (reference sequence). CDR3 amino acids: CASSTTGKGLTDTQYF. As DNA, the CDR3 is TGTGCCAGTAGTACAACGGGAAAGGGATTAACAGATACGCAGTATTTT.

The rearrangement links TRBV20-1 to TRBJ2-3, with D possibly TRBD1 on 5 matching bases. Germline CDR1 DFQATT, CDR2 SNEGSKA (reference sequence). The CDR3 runs 13 residues. Trimming took 3 bases from V and 3 from J, leaving 10 bases between them. The CDR3 nucleotides read TGCAGTGCTAGTCATCAGGGAACAGATACGCAGTATTTT. Translation: CSASHQGTDTQYF.

The genes are TRBV2 and TRBJ1-6; a weak D match, TRBD1 (5 bases). The CDR3 is made up of 17 amino acids. Trimming removed 4 bases at V and 1 base at J, with 14 bases between. Germline-derived CDR1 and CDR2 are SNHLY and FYNNEI. CDR3 loop: CASSALSDISYNSPLHF. The CDR3 DNA reads as TGTGCCAGCAGTGCTTTGTCGGACATTTCCTATAATTCACCCCTCCACTTT.

The chain recombines TRBV5-1 with TRBJ1-1; 7 positions agree with TRBD1. The CDR3 extends over 14 amino acids. Looked up from germline, CDR1 is SGHRS and CDR2 is YFSETQ. V was pared by 0 bases and J by 11 bases, with 10 bases of the junction left unmatched. The DNA of the CDR3 is TGCGCCAGCAGCTTGGACAGGGGCAGCCTTGGGGCTTTCTTT. Translated, it gives CASSLDRGSLGAFF.

This clone was seen more than once but under ten times. The V and J genes are TRBV7-9 and TRBJ1-3; D is ambiguous. The CDR3 runs 16 residues. V was clipped by 5 bases and J by 2 bases, with 16 bases between them. The germline V gene has CDR1 SEHNR and CDR2 FQNEAQ (reference sequence). The chain's CDR3 is CASSPTGETPGNTIYF. The CDR3 DNA follows: TGTGCCAGCAGCCCAACCGGGGAAACTCCTGGAAACACCATATATTTT. The full variable domain, with the rest looked up from reference TRBV7-9 and TRBJ1-3, is DTGVSQNPRHKITKRGQNVTFRCDPISEHNRLYWYRQTLGQGPEFLTYFQNEAQLEKSRLLSDRFSAERPKGSFSTLEIQRTEQGDSAMYLCASSPTGETPGNTIYFGEGSWLTVV.

The chain recombines TRBV5-6 with TRBJ1-3; the D gene is possibly TRBD1 (5 bases). V was pared by 4 bases and J by 0 bases, with 20 bases between. CDR1 is SGHDT and CDR2 is YYEEEE in the germline V gene. The CDR3 contains 18 residues. The CDR3 spells CASSRLSRGLVSGNTIYF. The CDR3 nucleotides are TGTGCCAGCAGCCGTTTGTCTCGGGGCTTAGTCTCTGGAAACACCATATATTTT. Full variable domain (missing parts from reference TRBV5-6 and TRBJ1-3): DAGVTQSPTHLIKTRGQQVTLRCSPKSGHDTVSWYQQALGQGPQFIFQYYEEEERQRGNFPDRFSGHQFPNYSSELNVNALLLGDSALYLCASSRLSRGLVSGNTIYFGEGSWLTVV.

Here the CDR3 DNA reads TGTGCCAGCAGCCAAGTAGGGAGCGGGAGCAATGAGCAGTTCTTC. This codes for CASSQVGSGSNEQFF. The V and J genes are TRBV3-1 (or the pseudogene TRBV3-2) and TRBJ2-1, with 8 bases identical to TRBD2. This CDR3 region has 15 residues. Germline trimming cut 1 base from V and 6 bases from J; bases unmatched to any gene: 5. Germline assignment: CDR1 LGHDT and CDR2 YNNKEL (reference sequence).

The rearrangement links TRBV19 to TRBJ1-1, with 9 bases lining up with TRBD1. V shed 4 bases and J 11 bases; nucleotides not matched to a gene: 11. There are 14 residues in the CDR3. The germline V gene encodes CDR1 LNHDA and CDR2 SQIVND (reference sequence). The CDR3 DNA is TGTGCCAGTAGTAAATCTAACCGGGACAGGGAGGCTTTCTTT. Translating gives CASSKSNRDREAFF.

This clone was counted a few times. This chain connects TRBV5-1 to TRBJ2-5, with D hard to call. The CDR3 is 12 amino acids. Trimming shortened V by 0 bases and J by 7 bases, and 7 bases separated the two germline ends. The germline V gene encodes CDR1 SGHRS and CDR2 YFSETQ. For the CDR3, the DNA is TGCGCCAGCAGCTTGGAGGTCGGGACCCAGTACTTC. Its protein product is CASSLEVGTQYF.

For the CDR3, the DNA is TGTGCCAGCAGCGTAGGACAGGAGGGCACTGAAGCTTTCTTT. It translates to CASSVGQEGTEAFF. V gene TRBV7-3 combines with J gene TRBJ1-1; 7 nucleotides line up with TRBD1. There are 14 residues in the CDR3. Germline CDR1 reads SGHTA; CDR2 reads FQGTGA. V gave up 5 bases and J gave up 4 bases; unmatched junction bases: 7.

The chain is built from TRBV29-1 and TRBJ2-1; no firm D call. CDR3 size: 10 residues. In germline, CDR1 is SQVTM, CDR2 ANQGSEA. Trimming stripped 8 bases from V and 5 bases from J, with 7 bases between. CDR3: CSSANNEQFF. CDR3 in DNA: TGCAGCTCAGCTAACAATGAGCAGTTCTTC.